This T cell receptor beta chain was recorded in a study of T-cell memory formation after mild COVID-19. Whole-study context: TCR clusters were mostly confined to one donor each. Study-wide findings and caveats: Still unconfirmed is whether the second-wave clones peaking on day 37 recognized SARS-CoV-2.

This CDR3 region has 11 residues. Germline CDR1 and CDR2: SQVTM and ANQGSEA. The V end was cut by 7 bases, the J end by 9 bases, with 15 bases between. Worth noting for this clonotype: Its antigen is currently unknown.

From the 5' RACE reads, TCRdb called clonotypes with MiXCR, one entry per CDR3 protein. The sample yields 550,000 to 600,000 distinct CDR3 sequences, around 15% seen once. This clonotype was sampled from an adult woman who had mild COVID-19 (a few samples of this study predate the infection). Cell type and time point are not known. The gene calls are TRBV29-1 and TRBJ1-1; D gene ambiguous. The sequenced material came from PBMCs or a T cell subset sorted from them (not recorded which). This CDR3 is CSAMDSLQAFF. In nucleotides, the CDR3 is TGCAGCGCCATGGATAGCTTACAAGCTTTCTTT. Looking up the rest from reference TRBV29-1 and TRBJ1-1 gives the full variable domain: SAVISQKPSRDICQRGTSLTIQCQVDSQVTMMFWYRQQPGQSLTLIATANQGSEATYESGFVIDKFPISRPNLTFSTLTVSNMSPEDSSIYLCSAMDSLQAFFGQGTRLTVV.